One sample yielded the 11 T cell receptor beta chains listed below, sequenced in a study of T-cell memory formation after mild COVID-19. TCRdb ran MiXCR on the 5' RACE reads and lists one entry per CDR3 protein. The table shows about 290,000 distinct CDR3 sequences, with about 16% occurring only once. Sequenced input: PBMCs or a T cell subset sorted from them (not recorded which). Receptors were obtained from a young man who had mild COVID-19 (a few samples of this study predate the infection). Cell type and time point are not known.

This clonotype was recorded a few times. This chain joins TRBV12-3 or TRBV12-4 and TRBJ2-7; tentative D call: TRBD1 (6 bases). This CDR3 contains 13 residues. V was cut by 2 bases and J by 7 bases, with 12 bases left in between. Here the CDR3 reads CASSLRDRGEQYF. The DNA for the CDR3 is TGTGCCAGCAGTTTAAGGGATAGGGGGGAGCAGTACTTC.

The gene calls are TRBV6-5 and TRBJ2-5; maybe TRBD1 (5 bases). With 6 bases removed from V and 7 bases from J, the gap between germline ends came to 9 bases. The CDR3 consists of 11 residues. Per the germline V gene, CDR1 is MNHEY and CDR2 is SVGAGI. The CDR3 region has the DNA TGTGCCAGCAGGTTCCAGGGGACCCAGTACTTC. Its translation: CASRFQGTQYF.

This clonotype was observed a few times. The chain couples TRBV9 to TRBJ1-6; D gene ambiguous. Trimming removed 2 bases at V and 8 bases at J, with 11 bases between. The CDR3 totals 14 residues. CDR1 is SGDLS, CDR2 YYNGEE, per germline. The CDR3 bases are TGTGCCAGCAGCGTGGCCCAGGTTGATTCACCCCTCCACTTT. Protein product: CASSVAQVDSPLHF.

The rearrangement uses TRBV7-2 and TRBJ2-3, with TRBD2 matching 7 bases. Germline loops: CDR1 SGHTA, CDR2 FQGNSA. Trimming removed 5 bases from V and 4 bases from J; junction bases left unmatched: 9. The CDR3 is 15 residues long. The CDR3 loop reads CASSRSGEGPDTQYF. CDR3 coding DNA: TGTGCCAGCAGCCGCAGCGGGGAGGGGCCAGATACGCAGTATTTT.

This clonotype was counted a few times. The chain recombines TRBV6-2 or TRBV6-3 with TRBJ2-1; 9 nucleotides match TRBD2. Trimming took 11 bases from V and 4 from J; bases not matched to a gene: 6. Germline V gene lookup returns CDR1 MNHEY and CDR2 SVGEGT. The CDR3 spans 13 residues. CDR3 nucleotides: TGTGCCGCACTAGCGGGTCCGTACAATGAGCAGTTCTTC. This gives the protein CAALAGPYNEQFF.

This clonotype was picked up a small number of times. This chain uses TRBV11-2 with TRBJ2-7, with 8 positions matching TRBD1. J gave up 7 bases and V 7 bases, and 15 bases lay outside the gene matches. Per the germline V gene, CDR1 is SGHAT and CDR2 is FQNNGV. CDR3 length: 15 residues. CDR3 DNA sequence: TGTGCCAGCATCCCCCTGCCCAGGGGGCGAAAAGAGCAGTACTTC. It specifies CASIPLPRGRKEQYF.

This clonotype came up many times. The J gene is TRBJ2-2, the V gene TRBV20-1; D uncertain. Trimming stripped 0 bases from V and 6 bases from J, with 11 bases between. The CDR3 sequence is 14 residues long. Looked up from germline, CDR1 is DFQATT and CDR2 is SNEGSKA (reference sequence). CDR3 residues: CSAREFGMAGELFF. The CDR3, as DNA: TGCAGTGCTAGAGAGTTTGGGATGGCCGGGGAGCTGTTTTTT.

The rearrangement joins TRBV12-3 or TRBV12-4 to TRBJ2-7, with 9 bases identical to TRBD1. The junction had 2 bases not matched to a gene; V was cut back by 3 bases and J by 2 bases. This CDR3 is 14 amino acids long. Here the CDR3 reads CASSLWDRAYEQYF. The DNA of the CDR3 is TGTGCCAGCAGTTTGTGGGACAGGGCCTACGAGCAGTACTTC.

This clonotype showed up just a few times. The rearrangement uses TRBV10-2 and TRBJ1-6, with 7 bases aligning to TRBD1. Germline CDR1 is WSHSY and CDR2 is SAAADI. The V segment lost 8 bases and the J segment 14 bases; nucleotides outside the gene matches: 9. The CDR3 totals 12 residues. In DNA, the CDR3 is TGCGCCAGCCAGGGACAGACCCTCACCCTCCACTTT. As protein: CASQGQTLTLHF.

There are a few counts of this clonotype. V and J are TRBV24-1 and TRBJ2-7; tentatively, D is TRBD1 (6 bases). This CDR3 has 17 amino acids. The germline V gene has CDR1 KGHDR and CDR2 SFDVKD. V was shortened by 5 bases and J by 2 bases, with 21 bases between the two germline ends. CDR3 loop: CATSGYRKDRNTYEQYV. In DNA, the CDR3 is TGTGCCACCAGTGGATACAGAAAGGACAGAAATACCTACGAGCAGTACGTC.

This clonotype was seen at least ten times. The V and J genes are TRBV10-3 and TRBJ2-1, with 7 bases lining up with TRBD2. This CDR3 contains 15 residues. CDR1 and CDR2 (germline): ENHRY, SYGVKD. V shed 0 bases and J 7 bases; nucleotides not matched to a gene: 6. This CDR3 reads CAISESSAGRNEQFF. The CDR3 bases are TGTGCCATCAGTGAGTCATCAGCGGGGAGGAATGAGCAGTTCTTC.